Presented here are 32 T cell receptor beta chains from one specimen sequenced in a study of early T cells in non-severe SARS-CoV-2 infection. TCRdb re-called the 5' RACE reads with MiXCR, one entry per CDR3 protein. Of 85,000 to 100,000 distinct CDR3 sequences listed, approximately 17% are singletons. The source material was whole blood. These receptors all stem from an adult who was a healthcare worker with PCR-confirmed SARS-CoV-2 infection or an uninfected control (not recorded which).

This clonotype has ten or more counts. The CDR3 sequence: CASSLTSGAGELFF. The CDR3 DNA sequence: TGTGCCAGCAGCTTGACTAGCGGGGCCGGGGAGCTGTTTTTT. This chain connects TRBV3-1 to TRBJ2-2; 11 nucleotides match TRBD2. Germline-derived CDR1 and CDR2 are LGHDT and YNNKEL (reference sequence). V trimming: 5 bases; J trimming: 6 bases; junction bases outside the gene matches: 2. The CDR3 is made up of 14 amino acids.

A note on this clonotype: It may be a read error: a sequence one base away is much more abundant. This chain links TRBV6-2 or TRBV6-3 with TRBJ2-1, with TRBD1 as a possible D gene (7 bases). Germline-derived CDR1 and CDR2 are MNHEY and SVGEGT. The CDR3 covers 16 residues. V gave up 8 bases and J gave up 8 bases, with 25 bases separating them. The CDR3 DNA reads TGTGCCAGCTGCTTCCTCGGACAGGCCGGGGGCGATGAGCAGTTCTTC. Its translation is CASCFLGQAGGDEQFF.

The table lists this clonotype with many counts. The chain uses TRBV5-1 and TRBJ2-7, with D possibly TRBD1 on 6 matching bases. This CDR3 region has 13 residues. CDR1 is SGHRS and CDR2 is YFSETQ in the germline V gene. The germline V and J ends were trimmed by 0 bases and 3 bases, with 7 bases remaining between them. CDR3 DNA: TGCGCCAGCAGCTTGGAGGGGGACTACGAGCAGTACTTC. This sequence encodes CASSLEGDYEQYF.

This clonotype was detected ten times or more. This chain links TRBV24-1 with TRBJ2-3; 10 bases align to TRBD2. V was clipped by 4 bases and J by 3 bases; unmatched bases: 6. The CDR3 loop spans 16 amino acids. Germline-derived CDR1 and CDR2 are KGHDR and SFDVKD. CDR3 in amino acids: CATSDPSGGATDTQYF. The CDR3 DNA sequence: TGTGCCACCAGTGACCCAAGCGGGGGGGCAACAGATACGCAGTATTTT.

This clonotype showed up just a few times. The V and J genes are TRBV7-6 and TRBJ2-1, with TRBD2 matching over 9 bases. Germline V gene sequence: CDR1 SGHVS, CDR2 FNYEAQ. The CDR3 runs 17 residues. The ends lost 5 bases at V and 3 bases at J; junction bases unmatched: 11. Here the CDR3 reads CASSPQLAGGRYNEQFF. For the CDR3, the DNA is TGTGCCAGCAGCCCCCAGCTCGCGGGGGGGCGCTACAATGAGCAGTTCTTC.

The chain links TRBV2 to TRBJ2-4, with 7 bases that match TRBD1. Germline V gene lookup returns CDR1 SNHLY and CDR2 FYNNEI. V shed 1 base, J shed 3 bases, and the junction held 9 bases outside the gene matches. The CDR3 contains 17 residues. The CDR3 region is CASSEEQGKLVKNIQYF. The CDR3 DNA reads TGTGCCAGCAGTGAAGAACAGGGGAAACTGGTCAAAAACATTCAGTACTTC.

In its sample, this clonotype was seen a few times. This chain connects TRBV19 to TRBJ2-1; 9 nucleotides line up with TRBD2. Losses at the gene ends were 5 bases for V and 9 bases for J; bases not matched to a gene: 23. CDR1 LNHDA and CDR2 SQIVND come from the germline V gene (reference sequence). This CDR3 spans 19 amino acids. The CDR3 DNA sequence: TGTGCCAGTAGTGCCGAGCCTAGCGGGAATCTGAGTCCGCGGCGTGAGCAGTTCTTC. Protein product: CASSAEPSGNLSPRREQFF.

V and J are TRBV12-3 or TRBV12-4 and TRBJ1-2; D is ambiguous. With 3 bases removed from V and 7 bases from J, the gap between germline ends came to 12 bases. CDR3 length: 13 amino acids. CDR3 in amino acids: CASSLGITSGYTF. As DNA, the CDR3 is TGTGCCAGCAGTTTGGGAATAACATCTGGCTACACCTTC.

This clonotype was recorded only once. The CDR3 loop reads CASSQQQGFTNEKLFF. The DNA for the CDR3 is TGTGCCAGCAGCCAGCAGCAGGGATTTACTAATGAAAAACTGTTTTTT. This sequence joins TRBV3-1 and TRBJ1-4; D perhaps matches TRBD1 (5 bases). This CDR3 spans 16 amino acids. V was shortened by 3 bases and J by 2 bases, with 13 bases between the two germline ends. Germline V gene lookup returns CDR1 LGHDT and CDR2 YNNKEL (reference sequence).

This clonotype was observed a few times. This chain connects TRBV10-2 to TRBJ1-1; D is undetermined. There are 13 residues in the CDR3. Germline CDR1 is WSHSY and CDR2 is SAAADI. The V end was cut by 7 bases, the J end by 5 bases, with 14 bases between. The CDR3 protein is CASTTHRATEAFF. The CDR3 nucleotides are TGCGCCAGCACTACTCACCGGGCTACTGAAGCTTTCTTT.

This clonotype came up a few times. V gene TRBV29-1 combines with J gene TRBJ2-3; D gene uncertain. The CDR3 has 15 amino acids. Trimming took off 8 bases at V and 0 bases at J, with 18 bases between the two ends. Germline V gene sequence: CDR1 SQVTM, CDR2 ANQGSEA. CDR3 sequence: CSTLGESVSTDTQYF. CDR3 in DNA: TGCAGCACCCTCGGCGAGTCAGTTAGCACAGATACGCAGTATTTT.

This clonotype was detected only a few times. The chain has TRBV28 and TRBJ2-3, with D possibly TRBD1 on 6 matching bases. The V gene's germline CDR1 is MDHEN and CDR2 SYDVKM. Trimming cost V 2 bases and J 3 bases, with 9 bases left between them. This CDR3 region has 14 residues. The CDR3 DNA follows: TGTGCCAGCAGTTTAACAGGGAAAACAGATACGCAGTATTTT. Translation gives CASSLTGKTDTQYF.

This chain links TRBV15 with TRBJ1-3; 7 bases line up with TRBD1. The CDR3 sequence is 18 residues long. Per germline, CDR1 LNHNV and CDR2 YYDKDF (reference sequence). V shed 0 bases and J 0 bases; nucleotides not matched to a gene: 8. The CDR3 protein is CATSREIRTGRSGNTIYF. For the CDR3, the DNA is TGTGCCACCAGCAGAGAGATCCGGACAGGCCGCTCTGGAAACACCATATATTTT.

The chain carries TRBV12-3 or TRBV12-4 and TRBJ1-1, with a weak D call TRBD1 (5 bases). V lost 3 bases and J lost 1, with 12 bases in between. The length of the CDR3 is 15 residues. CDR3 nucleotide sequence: TGTGCCAGCAGTTTGAACTTCGGGGCGAACACTGAAGCTTTCTTT. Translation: CASSLNFGANTEAFF.

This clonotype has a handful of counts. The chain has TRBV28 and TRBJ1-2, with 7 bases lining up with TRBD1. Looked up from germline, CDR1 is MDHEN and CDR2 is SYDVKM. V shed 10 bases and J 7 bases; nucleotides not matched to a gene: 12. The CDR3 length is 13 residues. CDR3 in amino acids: CATQTGPRRGYTF. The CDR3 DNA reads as TGTGCCACCCAGACAGGGCCCCGCCGTGGCTACACCTTC.

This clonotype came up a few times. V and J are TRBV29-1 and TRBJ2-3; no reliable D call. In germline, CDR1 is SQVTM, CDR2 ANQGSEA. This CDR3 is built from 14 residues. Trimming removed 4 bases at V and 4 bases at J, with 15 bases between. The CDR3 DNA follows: TGCAGCGTTGTTACGCAGGTTGGATCAGATACGCAGTATTTT. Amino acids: CSVVTQVGSDTQYF.

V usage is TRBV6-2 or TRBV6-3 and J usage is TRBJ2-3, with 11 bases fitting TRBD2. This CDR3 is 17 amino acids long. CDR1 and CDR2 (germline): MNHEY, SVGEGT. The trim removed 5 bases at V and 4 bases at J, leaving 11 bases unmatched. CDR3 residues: CASSGGGTSGSADTQYF. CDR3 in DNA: TGTGCCAGCAGTGGAGGAGGAACTAGCGGGAGTGCAGATACGCAGTATTTT.

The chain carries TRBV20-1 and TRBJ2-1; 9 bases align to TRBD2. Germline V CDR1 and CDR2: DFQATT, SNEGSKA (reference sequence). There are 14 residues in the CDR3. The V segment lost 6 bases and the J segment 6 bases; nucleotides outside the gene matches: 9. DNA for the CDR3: TGCAGTGCACCCGGGGGGACTAGCCCCAATGAGCAGTTCTTC. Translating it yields CSAPGGTSPNEQFF.

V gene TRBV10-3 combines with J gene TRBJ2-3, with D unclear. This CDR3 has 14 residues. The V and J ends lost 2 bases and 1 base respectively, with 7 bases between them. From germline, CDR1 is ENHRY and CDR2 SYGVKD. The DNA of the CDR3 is TGTGCCATCAGTGAGCCGGGCGGCACAGATACGCAGTATTTT. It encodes CAISEPGGTDTQYF.

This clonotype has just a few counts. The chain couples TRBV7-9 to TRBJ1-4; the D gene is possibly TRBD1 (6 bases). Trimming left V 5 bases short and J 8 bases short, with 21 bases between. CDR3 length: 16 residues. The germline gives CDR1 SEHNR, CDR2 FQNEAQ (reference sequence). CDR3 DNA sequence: TGTGCCAGCAGCCCGCCTAGGGGGAGTGATGGCGAAAAACTGTTTTTT. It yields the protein CASSPPRGSDGEKLFF.

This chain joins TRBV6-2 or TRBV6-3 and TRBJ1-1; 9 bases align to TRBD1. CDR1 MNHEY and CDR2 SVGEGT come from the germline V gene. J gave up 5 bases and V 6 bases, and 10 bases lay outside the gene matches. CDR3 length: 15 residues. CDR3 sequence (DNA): TGTGCCAGCAGGCACTCCGGGACAGGGTATACTGAAGCTTTCTTT. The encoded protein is CASRHSGTGYTEAFF.

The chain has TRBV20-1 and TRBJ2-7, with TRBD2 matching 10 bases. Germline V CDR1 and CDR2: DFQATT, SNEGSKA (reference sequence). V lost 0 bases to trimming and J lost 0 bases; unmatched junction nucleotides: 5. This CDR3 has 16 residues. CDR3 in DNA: TGCAGTGCTAGAGAATATAGCGGGGGGAACTCCTACGAGCAGTACTTC. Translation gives CSAREYSGGNSYEQYF.

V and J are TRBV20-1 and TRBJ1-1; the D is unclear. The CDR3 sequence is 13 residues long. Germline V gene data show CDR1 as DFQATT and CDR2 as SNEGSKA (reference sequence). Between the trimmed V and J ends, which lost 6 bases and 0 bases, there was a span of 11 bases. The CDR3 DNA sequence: TGCAGTGCCGGGCGGGGTCTGAACACTGAAGCTTTCTTT. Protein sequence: CSAGRGLNTEAFF.

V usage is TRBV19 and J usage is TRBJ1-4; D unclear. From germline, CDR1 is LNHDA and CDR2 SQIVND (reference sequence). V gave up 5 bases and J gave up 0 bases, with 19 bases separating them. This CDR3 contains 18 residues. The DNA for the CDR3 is TGTGCCAGTAGTCCTCTCCCCTGGGTGACGGCAACTAATGAAAAACTGTTTTTT. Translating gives CASSPLPWVTATNEKLFF.

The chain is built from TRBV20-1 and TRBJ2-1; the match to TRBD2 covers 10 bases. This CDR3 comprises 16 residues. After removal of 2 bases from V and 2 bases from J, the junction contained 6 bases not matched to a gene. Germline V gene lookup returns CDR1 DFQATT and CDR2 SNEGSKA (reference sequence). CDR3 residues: CSARLAGDLTYNEQFF. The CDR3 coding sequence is TGCAGTGCTAGACTAGCGGGGGACTTAACCTACAATGAGCAGTTCTTC.

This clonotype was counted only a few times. The CDR3: CASSPPGQAQGYGYTF. CDR3 nucleotides: TGTGCCAGCTCACCACCGGGACAGGCGCAAGGATATGGCTACACCTTC. The chain links TRBV18 to TRBJ1-2; 8 bases line up with TRBD1. The CDR3 has 16 amino acids. The junction had 8 bases not matched to a gene; V was cut back by 0 bases and J by 5 bases. Germline V gene sequence: CDR1 KGHSH, CDR2 LQKENI.

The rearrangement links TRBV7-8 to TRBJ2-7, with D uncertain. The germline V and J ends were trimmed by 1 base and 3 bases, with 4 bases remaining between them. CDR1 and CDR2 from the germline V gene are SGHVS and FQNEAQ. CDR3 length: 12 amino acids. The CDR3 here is CASSLVLYEQYF. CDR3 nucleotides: TGTGCCAGCAGCTTAGTTCTCTACGAGCAGTACTTC.

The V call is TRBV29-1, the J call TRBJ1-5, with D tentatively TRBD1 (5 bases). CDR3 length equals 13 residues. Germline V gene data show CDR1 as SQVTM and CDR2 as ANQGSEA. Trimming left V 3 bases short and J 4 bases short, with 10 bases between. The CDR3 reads CSVETDRNQPQHF. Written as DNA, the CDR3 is TGCAGCGTTGAGACAGATCGTAATCAGCCCCAGCATTTT.

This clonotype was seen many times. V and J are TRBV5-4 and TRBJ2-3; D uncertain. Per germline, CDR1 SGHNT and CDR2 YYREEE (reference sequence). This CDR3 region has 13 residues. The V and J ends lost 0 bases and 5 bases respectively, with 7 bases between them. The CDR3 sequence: CASSLGPKDTQYF. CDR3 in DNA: TGTGCCAGCAGCTTGGGGCCTAAAGATACGCAGTATTTT. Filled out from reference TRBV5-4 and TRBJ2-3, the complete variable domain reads ETGVTQSPTHLIKTRGQQVTLRCSSQSGHNTVSWYQQALGQGPQFIFQYYREEENGRGNFPPRFSGLQFPNYSSELNVNALELDDSALYLCASSLGPKDTQYFGPGTRLTVL.

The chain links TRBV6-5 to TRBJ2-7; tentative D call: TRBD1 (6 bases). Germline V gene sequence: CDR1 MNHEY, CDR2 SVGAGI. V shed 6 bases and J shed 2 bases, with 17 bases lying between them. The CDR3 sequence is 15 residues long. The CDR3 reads CASRNDRSGAYEQYF. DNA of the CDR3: TGTGCCAGCAGGAACGACAGGTCCGGCGCCTACGAGCAGTACTTC.

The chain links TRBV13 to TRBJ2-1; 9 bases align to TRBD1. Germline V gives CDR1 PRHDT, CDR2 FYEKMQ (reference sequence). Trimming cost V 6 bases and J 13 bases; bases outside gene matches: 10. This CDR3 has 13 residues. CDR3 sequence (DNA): TGTGCCAGCAGACCGAGACAGGGGGGCATTCAGTTCTTC. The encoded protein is CASRPRQGGIQFF.

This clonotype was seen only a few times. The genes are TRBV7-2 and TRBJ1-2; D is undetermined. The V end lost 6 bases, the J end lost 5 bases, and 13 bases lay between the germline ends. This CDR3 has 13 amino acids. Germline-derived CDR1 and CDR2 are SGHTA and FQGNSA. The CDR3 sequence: CASRAASLYGYTF. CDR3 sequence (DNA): TGTGCCAGCAGGGCTGCCTCTCTGTATGGCTACACCTTC.